This TCR beta chain was recorded in a study of blood T cell repertoires in COVID-19. Background on the study: Material from acute and convalescent COVID-19 was sourced from the United States, Italy and Spain. Sources were T cells, B-cell-depleted T cells, or PBMCs; the material itself was cDNA or gDNA.

Trimming removed 1 base from V and 3 bases from J; junction bases left unmatched: 4. This CDR3 is 15 amino acids long. Germline CDR1 reads SGHVS; CDR2 reads FQNEAQ. Data came from immunoSEQ multiplex PCR; TCRdb stores just in-frame clones and leaves some out. In the table there are 150,000 to 180,000 clones, 85% to 90% of which are singletons. The specimen sequenced was peripheral blood. The rearrangement links TRBV7-8 to TRBJ2-7; 9 positions match TRBD1. This clonotype originated in a woman in her thirties or forties with acute or convalescent COVID-19. The CDR3 protein is CASSLGRQGVYEQYF. The CDR3 region has the DNA TGTGCCAGCAGCTTAGGGAGACAGGGGGTCTACGAGCAGTACTTC.